The T cell receptor (beta chain) described here comes from a study of T cells in Graves' hyperthyroidism and ophthalmopathy. As for the study in general: Blood was drawn when the patient was first diagnosed and still untreated.

RNA transcripts yielded amplified TCR beta CDR3 regions. Initially, a first-round RT-PCR of the TCR CDR3 employed the HTBI primer set. In TCRdb, the multiplex PCR reads were re-called with MiXCR into one record per CDR3 protein. The sample contains about 300,000 distinct CDR3 sequences, roughly 18% of which appear only once. The study, taken as a whole, reports: Also found in blood were most expanded thyroid clonotypes above 0.001. Ophthalmopathy cases were set apart from stable hyperthyroidism by a 13 V-J model.

For this clonotype: What it recognizes is unknown.

From more than 8 ml of fresh peripheral blood, PBMCs were isolated. The germline V and J ends were trimmed by 4 bases and 0 bases, with 15 bases remaining between them. The CDR3 is 16 amino acids. Germline assignment: CDR1 MDHEN and CDR2 SYDVKM. The V gene is TRBV28, the J gene TRBJ1-2; D possibly corresponds to TRBD1 (5 bases). The clonotype was recovered from a man aged 50-60 years with Graves' ophthalmopathy. Sequencing was performed on blood. CDR3 region: CASSSPGRKSNYGYTF. CDR3 nucleotides: TGTGCCAGCAGTTCCCCGGGACGGAAATCTAACTATGGCTACACCTTC.